This T cell receptor (beta chain) was profiled in a study of radiation and T cells in renal cell carcinoma. Clones were read by immunoSEQ multiplex PCR, and TCRdb kept only the in-frame ones, dropping some. The sample consists of about 59,000 clones, roughly three quarters of them appearing once. The CDR3 spans 15 residues. CDR1 is SGHNT and CDR2 is YYREEE in the germline V gene (reference sequence). J was trimmed by 3 bases and V by 0 bases; bases with no gene match: 2. Specified time point: baseline pretreatment blood. Treatment described: 15 Gy SBRT to primary tumor, nephrectomy 4 weeks later. Serial blood draws occurred at baseline and 2 and 4 weeks post-SBRT.

Specimen: blood, collected from a patient whose treatment included radiotherapy and nephrectomy. J is TRBJ1-4 and V is TRBV5-4, with 7 bases matching TRBD1. The receptor's source is a man in his sixties with renal cell carcinoma. The CDR3, as DNA: TGTGCCAGCAGCTTGGCCGGGACAGCTAATGAAAAACTGTTTTTT. Its translation is CASSLAGTANEKLFF.